This TCR beta chain was documented in a study of CD8 T cells in ankylosing spondylitis (dated by TCRdb to 2017 to 2019). Regarding the study in general: To find TCR variants linked to disease, the study profiled T cell receptor beta repertoires in ankylosing spondylitis patients and healthy donors. The whole study cohort included roughly 110 healthy donors and under 30 ankylosing spondylitis patients. Samples of peripheral blood were taken, and for ankylosing spondylitis patients, synovial fluid was collected as well. Overall study results and their limits: Some motif variants had previously been reported in the synovial fluid and blood of reactive arthritis patients, which suggests shared mechanisms of disease initiation. The disease-linked clones were reported to be significantly enriched in matched synovial fluid samples from ankylosing spondylitis patients. The disease-linked clones showed a CD8+ phenotype and occurred at relatively low frequencies in peripheral blood. Blood from ankylosing spondylitis patients appeared to be characterized by a TCR beta motif made up of several highly homologous amino acid variants.

As to this clonotype: Its antigen is not yet known. There are no base qualities to consult, and no much larger clone falls within one base.

V trim: 4 bases; J trim: 5 bases; unmatched bases: 6. Looking up the germline V gene yields CDR1 LGHNA and CDR2 YNFKEQ. From cysteine to phenylalanine, the CDR3 is 16 amino acids long. The CDR3 DNA has 48 bases and is translated from base 1. The sample was run on an Illumina HiSeq 2500. Quantitative 5'-RACE with molecular barcodes was used to prepare TCR beta libraries. As for how the authors treated the data: Disease-linked TCR variants were identified with a new computational method built on a probabilistic model of VDJ rearrangement. TCRdb passed the public sequencing reads through fastp at Q25 and MiXCR, retaining productive beta sequences. All rows with the same CDR3 protein become a single entry with the most common DNA and genes. The V and J calls and clone size are TCRdb's, not the authors'. Recorded for this sample are about 200,000 distinct CDR3 sequences; about a quarter of them occurred a single time. The ten largest clonotypes hold 5% to 8% of the sample.

The chain links TRBV4-2 with TRBJ2-1; TRBD1 agrees with 12 junctional bases. Sequenced input: blood, either unsorted or a sorted T cell fraction (not recorded which). This clonotype originated in a male donor with ankylosing spondylitis or in good health (not recorded which). The CDR3 region reads CASSRAGTGGNNEQFF. The nucleotide sequence reads TGTGCCAGCAGCCGAGCCGGGACAGGGGGCAACAATGAGCAGTTCTTC.